Following are 28 T cell receptor beta chains from one sample sequenced in a study of T cells in Graves' hyperthyroidism and ophthalmopathy. The source material, RNA transcripts, was used to amplify TCR beta CDR3 regions. First-round RT-PCR with HTBI primers amplified the TCR CDR3 region. TCRdb re-derived calls from the multiplex PCR reads in MiXCR, one entry per CDR3 protein. The sample yields about 840,000 distinct CDR3 sequences, roughly 40% seen once. Material for sequencing was blood. These receptors were taken from a man younger than 35 with Graves' hyperthyroidism.

A few counts support this clonotype. V usage is TRBV4-1 and J usage is TRBJ2-7; possibly TRBD2 for D (6 bases). Deletions cut 5 bases from V and 1 base from J, with 12 bases between. This CDR3 is built from 14 residues. The germline CDR1 and CDR2 sequences are MGHRA and YSYEKL. The CDR3 coding sequence is TGCGCCAGCAGCTCGGGGGACCAATCCTACGAGCAGTACTTC. As protein: CASSSGDQSYEQYF.

V is TRBV2 and J is TRBJ1-2, with D perhaps TRBD1 (5 bases). From germline, CDR1 is SNHLY and CDR2 FYNNEI. V lost 11 bases, J lost 3 bases, and 22 bases lay in between. The CDR3 runs to 15 residues. DNA of the CDR3: TGTGCCCCCCGGGCCGCCACCGGGGACGACTATGGCTACACCTTC. It encodes CAPRAATGDDYGYTF.

The rearrangement uses TRBV12-3 or TRBV12-4 and TRBJ1-2; 8 nucleotides line up with TRBD1. The CDR3 length is 14 residues. Losses at the gene ends were 4 bases for V and 6 bases for J; bases not matched to a gene: 7. This chain's CDR3 is CASSYAGGSDGYTF. The CDR3 nucleotides are TGTGCCAGCAGTTACGCAGGGGGCAGTGATGGCTACACCTTC.

This clonotype was observed many times. The J gene is TRBJ1-6, the V gene TRBV9, with D unclear. Trimming took off 3 bases at V and 9 bases at J, with 10 bases between the two ends. The CDR3 loop spans 13 amino acids. Germline CDR1 SGDLS, CDR2 YYNGEE. In DNA form, the CDR3 reads TGTGCCAGCAGCGGGAACAGCGGTTCACCCCTCCACTTT. Amino acid sequence: CASSGNSGSPLHF.

This clonotype has ten or more counts. This sequence joins TRBV11-1 and TRBJ2-7, with D possibly TRBD2 on 5 matching bases. Germline lookup yields CDR1 SGHAT and CDR2 FQDESV (reference sequence). CDR3 length equals 11 residues. V gave up 5 bases and J gave up 7 bases, with 9 bases separating them. CDR3 region: CASSHPGEQYF. The CDR3, as DNA: TGTGCCAGCAGCCATCCGGGGGAGCAGTACTTC.

The chain carries TRBV6-6 and TRBJ2-7; maybe TRBD2 (5 bases). V dropped 5 bases and J dropped 0 bases, with 17 bases sitting between them. CDR1 is MNHNY and CDR2 is SVGAGI in the germline V gene (reference sequence). This CDR3 is 16 amino acids long. CDR3 DNA: TGTGCCAGCAGTCCCCGACCGGGATGGGTCTCCTACGAGCAGTACTTC. As protein: CASSPRPGWVSYEQYF.

A few counts support this clonotype. The chain employs TRBV11-2 and TRBJ2-5; tentative D call: TRBD1 (6 bases). The CDR3 has 16 residues. The germline V gene has CDR1 SGHAT and CDR2 FQNNGV. V dropped 2 bases and J dropped 5 bases, with 18 bases sitting between them. CDR3 nucleotide sequence: TGTGCCAGCAGCTTATGGCTCAGGGGTTCCCTGGAGACCCAGTACTTC. Protein product: CASSLWLRGSLETQYF.

This clonotype was recorded many times. The V call is TRBV12-3 or TRBV12-4, the J call TRBJ1-1; D gene unclear. V was trimmed by 6 bases and J by 2 bases, leaving 7 bases between them. This CDR3 has 12 amino acids. CDR3 bases: TGTGCCAGCAGCCCTGACAACACTGAAGCTTTCTTT. Protein product: CASSPDNTEAFF.

This clonotype has more than one count but fewer than ten. The chain couples TRBV20-1 to TRBJ2-5, with TRBD2 matching over 8 bases. The CDR3 covers 16 residues. Germline V gene data show CDR1 as DFQATT and CDR2 as SNEGSKA (reference sequence). V dropped 5 bases and J dropped 2; count of bases not matched to a gene: 13. CDR3 sequence (DNA): TGCAGTGCTGCCACGGTAGCGGGGATTCTACAAGAGACCCAGTACTTC. It yields the protein CSAATVAGILQETQYF.

This clonotype was counted at least ten times. The rearrangement uses TRBV7-3 and TRBJ2-5; D tentatively fits TRBD1 or TRBD2 (5 bases each). The CDR3 runs to 14 residues. With 5 bases removed from V and 1 base from J, the gap between germline ends came to 11 bases. Germline CDR1 reads SGHTA; CDR2 reads FQGTGA. CDR3 residues: CASSPVGAQETQYF. The CDR3 nucleotides are TGTGCCAGCAGCCCCGTCGGGGCCCAAGAGACCCAGTACTTC. Variable domain in full (rest from reference TRBV7-3 and TRBJ2-5): GAGVSQTPSNKVTEKGKYVELRCDPISGHTALYWYRQSLGQGPEFLIYFQGTGAADDSGLPNDRFFAVRPEGSVSTLKIQRTERGDSAVYLCASSPVGAQETQYFGPGTRLLVL.

This clonotype has ten or more counts. The rearrangement joins TRBV7-2 to TRBJ2-7; D gene unclear. The CDR3 is 14 amino acids. Germline-derived CDR1 and CDR2 are SGHTA and FQGNSA. The germline V and J ends were trimmed by 1 base and 3 bases, with 10 bases remaining between them. The CDR3 DNA reads as TGTGCCAGCAGCTTAGGCCCGGTTGACTACGAGCAGTACTTC. Protein product: CASSLGPVDYEQYF. Filled out from reference TRBV7-2 and TRBJ2-7, the complete variable domain reads GAGVSQSPSNKVTEKGKDVELRCDPISGHTALYWYRQSLGQGLEFLIYFQGNSAPDKSGLPSDRFSAERTGGSVSTLTIQRTQQEDSAVYLCASSLGPVDYEQYFGPGTRLTVT.

The V and J genes are TRBV11-2 and TRBJ1-1; weak D call: TRBD1 (6 bases). The germline V gene encodes CDR1 SGHAT and CDR2 FQNNGV. This CDR3 is 13 amino acids long. V was shortened by 6 bases and J by 4 bases, with 12 bases between the two germline ends. The CDR3 region is CASSPDRSTEAFF. CDR3 bases: TGTGCCAGCAGTCCCGACAGGAGCACTGAAGCTTTCTTT.

In this sample, this clonotype turned up many times. This chain connects TRBV7-2 to TRBJ1-6; D not resolved. There are 15 residues in the CDR3. CDR1 is SGHTA and CDR2 is FQGNSA in the germline V gene. Trimming pared 3 bases from V and 7 bases from J, leaving 13 bases between. CDR3 bases: TGTGCCAGCAGCTTGGGTCAGGTCTTCAATTCACCCCTCCACTTT. Amino acid sequence: CASSLGQVFNSPLHF.

The V gene is TRBV9, the J gene TRBJ2-7; TRBD2 aligns across 8 bases. CDR1 is SGDLS and CDR2 is YYNGEE in the germline V gene. The CDR3 is made up of 14 amino acids. Germline trimming cut 3 bases from V and 4 bases from J; bases unmatched to any gene: 6. CDR3 region: CASSDGTRPYEQYF. The CDR3 nucleotides are TGTGCCAGCAGCGACGGGACTAGACCATACGAGCAGTACTTC.

This chain connects TRBV19 to TRBJ2-2; 9 bases are shared with TRBD1. The CDR3 has 17 amino acids. The trim removed 6 bases at V and 4 bases at J, leaving 12 bases unmatched. CDR1 is LNHDA, CDR2 SQIVND, per germline (reference sequence). CDR3 in amino acids: CASSQFHRGLSTGELFF. CDR3 bases: TGTGCCAGTAGCCAATTCCACAGGGGGCTAAGCACCGGGGAGCTGTTTTTT.

This clonotype was counted between two and nine times. The J gene is TRBJ1-1, the V gene TRBV6-6; D perhaps matches TRBD1 (6 bases). The V end was cut by 2 bases, the J end by 4 bases, with 11 bases between. This CDR3 region has 14 residues. Germline values: CDR1 MNHNY, CDR2 SVGAGI (reference sequence). CDR3 coding DNA: TGTGCCAGCAGTTACGCTGGGGGCGGCACTGAAGCTTTCTTT. Translated, it gives CASSYAGGGTEAFF.

V is TRBV6-5 and J is TRBJ2-5; no reliable D call. The CDR3 runs to 14 residues. CDR1 and CDR2 from the germline V gene are MNHEY and SVGAGI. Trimming left V 2 bases short and J 4 bases short, with 11 bases between. CDR3 nucleotide sequence: TGTGCCAGCAGTTACCCTGACGCACCAGAGACCCAGTACTTC. As protein: CASSYPDAPETQYF.

J is TRBJ2-7 and V is TRBV2, with 10 bases that match TRBD2. The germline V gene encodes CDR1 SNHLY and CDR2 FYNNEI. V lost 6 bases and J lost 0; bases outside the gene matches: 5. This CDR3 is built from 15 residues. CDR3 loop: CASSGPSGGSYEQYF. DNA of the CDR3: TGTGCCAGCAGCGGCCCTAGCGGGGGCTCCTACGAGCAGTACTTC.

V usage is TRBV25-1 and J usage is TRBJ1-1; no definite D call. Trimming stripped 5 bases from V and 1 base from J, with 8 bases between. Germline CDR1 and CDR2: MGHDK and SYGVNS. The CDR3 is made up of 13 amino acids. Written as DNA, the CDR3 is TGTGCCAGCAGTCCTTGGAAGAACACTGAAGCTTTCTTT. It specifies CASSPWKNTEAFF. Using reference TRBV25-1 and TRBJ1-1 for the parts outside the CDR3, the full variable domain is EADIYQTPRYLVIGTGKKITLECSQTMGHDKMYWYQQDPGMELHLIHYSYGVNSTEKGDLSSESTVSRIRTEHFPLTLESARPSHTSQYLCASSPWKNTEAFFGQGTRLTVV.

This clonotype appeared a few times. The rearrangement joins TRBV2 to TRBJ1-5; no reliable D call. CDR3 length: 13 amino acids. The germline gives CDR1 SNHLY, CDR2 FYNNEI. V lost 8 bases to trimming and J lost 4 bases, with 12 bases between them. Written as DNA, the CDR3 is TGTGCCAGCTCACCAGTAGAGAATCAGCCCCAGCATTTT. It codes for CASSPVENQPQHF.

This rearrangement joins TRBV7-2 to TRBJ2-7, with 10 positions matching TRBD2. Trimming at V came to 0 bases and at J to 3 bases, leaving 8 bases not matched to a gene. Germline V gives CDR1 SGHTA, CDR2 FQGNSA. The CDR3 covers 17 residues. CDR3 DNA sequence: TGTGCCAGCAGCTTAGCCTCCGGCCTAGCGGGGGTCTACGAGCAGTACTTC. It codes for CASSLASGLAGVYEQYF.

At least ten counts were recorded for this clonotype. The chain uses TRBV2 and TRBJ1-5; D not resolved. The V gene lost 9 bases and the J gene lost 1 base, with 10 bases spanning the gap. This CDR3 is 13 amino acids long. Germline V lookup: CDR1 SNHLY, CDR2 FYNNEI. CDR3 loop: CASNGRSNQPQHF. DNA of the CDR3: TGTGCCAGTAATGGACGGAGCAATCAGCCCCAGCATTTT.

This clonotype was found a few times. The V gene is TRBV6-6, the J gene TRBJ1-1, with D unresolved. This CDR3 has 13 amino acids. Trimming stripped 2 bases from V and 12 bases from J, with 16 bases between. CDR1 is MNHNY and CDR2 is SVGAGI in the germline V gene (reference sequence). The DNA of the CDR3 is TGTGCCAGCAGTTACGGGCGGGAGGCTGGGACTTTCTTT. This sequence encodes CASSYGREAGTFF.

CDR3 amino acids: CAIWRGSSYEQYF. As DNA, the CDR3 is TGTGCCATCTGGAGAGGGAGCTCCTACGAGCAGTACTTC. The rearrangement uses TRBV6-5 and TRBJ2-7, with a tentative D call TRBD2 (5 bases). CDR3 length equals 13 residues. V was clipped by 10 bases and J by 0 bases, with 13 bases between them. Germline CDR1 reads MNHEY; CDR2 reads SVGAGI.

This clonotype was detected ten times or more. The chain employs TRBV12-3 or TRBV12-4 and TRBJ1-2; 9 bases line up with TRBD1. Losses at the gene ends were 6 bases for V and 8 bases for J; bases not matched to a gene: 7. The CDR3 loop spans 13 amino acids. The CDR3 bases are TGTGCCAGCAGGCCCGGGACAGGGAGAGGCTACACCTTC. Its protein product is CASRPGTGRGYTF.

This clonotype showed up just a few times. The CDR3 DNA follows: TGTGCCAGCAGCGCAGATGCCCGGCGGGGGGCTGGCTATGGCTACACCTTC. This gives the protein CASSADARRGAGYGYTF. The chain carries TRBV9 and TRBJ1-2; a possible D gene is TRBD1 (6 bases). The germline CDR1 and CDR2 sequences are SGDLS and YYNGEE. This CDR3 has 17 amino acids. V shed 3 bases and J shed 4 bases, with 22 bases lying between them. The complete variable domain, with remaining parts taken from reference TRBV9 and TRBJ1-2, reads DSGVTQTPKHLITATGQRVTLRCSPRSGDLSVYWYQQSLDQGLQFLIQYYNGEERAKGNILERFSAQQFPDLHSELNLSSLELGDSALYFCASSADARRGAGYGYTFGSGTRLTVV.

There are many counts of this clonotype. The chain carries TRBV29-1 and TRBJ2-5, with D possibly matching TRBD2 (6 bases). The germline CDR1 and CDR2 sequences are SQVTM and ANQGSEA. Trimming took 3 bases from V and 5 from J, leaving 13 bases between them. The CDR3 has 13 amino acids. The CDR3 reads CSVDRELGETQYF. CDR3 nucleotide sequence: TGCAGCGTTGATCGGGAGTTAGGGGAGACCCAGTACTTC.

This clonotype was found many times. This rearrangement joins TRBV10-2 to TRBJ1-1; TRBD1 aligns across 9 bases. The V gene end was trimmed by 3 bases and the J gene end by 10 bases; junction bases not matched to a gene: 3. Looked up from germline, CDR1 is WSHSY and CDR2 is SAAADI. The CDR3 has 12 residues. CDR3 in DNA: TGCGCCAGCAGTGATCCGGGACAGGGAGCTTTCTTT. This codes for CASSDPGQGAFF.